The 22 T cell receptor beta chains below all came from one sample that was sequenced in a study of blood T cell repertoires in COVID-19 (dated by TCRdb to about 2020). The library relied on the immunoSEQ multiplex PCR assay. TCRdb re-hosts the immuneACCESS table, in-frame sequences only. Its copies lack some clones; in the studies checked, an unresolved V gene accounts for under half of them, and the cause for the rest is not known. The sample contains about 130,000 clones, 70% to 80% of them found a single time. Around 5% of the sample lies in the top ten. The sequenced sample consisted of peripheral blood. The receptors shown here come from a woman between 65 and 79 years old with COVID-19, enrolled during active disease.

This clone was counted between two and nine times. The V and J genes are TRBV24-1 and TRBJ2-7; 7 bases fit TRBD2. Germline V gene data show CDR1 as KGHDR and CDR2 as SFDVKD. The CDR3 has 13 residues. With V trimmed by 5 bases and J by 3 bases, 3 bases remained unmatched. As DNA, the CDR3 is TGTGCCACCAGTGCCACGGGGGGCTACGAGCAGTACTTC. It translates to CATSATGGYEQYF.

The J gene is TRBJ2-1, the V gene TRBV13, with D possibly matching TRBD2 (5 bases). Germline loops: CDR1 PRHDT, CDR2 FYEKMQ (reference sequence). V was cut by 5 bases and J by 6 bases, with 23 bases left in between. The CDR3 spans 17 residues. The CDR3: CASSPRGGPTVINEQFF. The CDR3, as DNA: TGTGCCAGCAGCCCCCGCGGCGGGCCCACGGTCATCAATGAGCAGTTCTTC.

In nucleotides, the CDR3 is TGTGCCAGCAGCGTAGAAGTCGGGATGAACACTGAAGCTTTCTTT. Its protein product is CASSVEVGMNTEAFF. The chain has TRBV9 and TRBJ1-1; no firm D call. The germline V gene encodes CDR1 SGDLS and CDR2 YYNGEE. The length of the CDR3 is 15 residues. V gave up 0 bases and J gave up 0 bases, with 9 bases separating them.

The gene calls are TRBV5-1 and TRBJ2-5; possibly TRBD1 for D (5 bases). V was shortened by 7 bases and J by 3 bases, with 19 bases between the two germline ends. This CDR3 has 15 amino acids. Germline-derived CDR1 and CDR2 are SGHRS and YFSETQ. The CDR3 reads CASSPLDTNKETQYF. CDR3 DNA: TGCGCCAGCTCTCCCTTGGACACGAACAAAGAGACCCAGTACTTC.

This chain connects TRBV9 to TRBJ2-1; 9 bases are shared with TRBD2. The germline gives CDR1 SGDLS, CDR2 YYNGEE. V dropped 0 bases and J dropped 5; count of bases not matched to a gene: 15. The CDR3 covers 19 residues. This chain's CDR3 is CASSVVASGAERGHNEQFF. The CDR3 DNA is TGTGCCAGCAGCGTAGTGGCTAGCGGGGCGGAAAGGGGACACAATGAGCAGTTCTTC. Supplemented by reference TRBV9 and TRBJ2-1, the full variable domain reads DSGVTQTPKHLITATGQRVTLRCSPRSGDLSVYWYQQSLDQGLQFLIQYYNGEERAKGNILERFSAQQFPDLHSELNLSSLELGDSALYFCASSVVASGAERGHNEQFFGPGTRLTVL.

J is TRBJ2-7 and V is TRBV7-9, with a weak D call TRBD1 (5 bases). CDR1 and CDR2 from the germline V gene are SEHNR and FQNEAQ (reference sequence). This CDR3 has 13 residues. V dropped 5 bases and J dropped 9 bases, with 17 bases sitting between them. The CDR3 spells CASSTSTGTRQYF. CDR3 nucleotide sequence: TGTGCCAGCAGCACCTCAACAGGTACGAGGCAGTACTTC.

This clone was seen a single time. This rearrangement joins TRBV2 to TRBJ1-3, with D perhaps TRBD1 (6 bases). The CDR3 is made up of 14 amino acids. Germline lookup yields CDR1 SNHLY and CDR2 FYNNEI. The V gene lost 5 bases and the J gene lost 1 base, with 9 bases spanning the gap. CDR3 sequence reads: CASSMTGSGNTIYF. Written as DNA, the CDR3 is TGTGCCAGCAGTATGACAGGTTCTGGAAACACCATATATTTT.

J is TRBJ2-3 and V is TRBV5-1; D may be TRBD1 (8 bases). Germline CDR1 SGHRS, CDR2 YFSETQ. This CDR3 is 15 amino acids long. The V end lost 4 bases, the J end lost 5 bases, and 17 bases lay between the germline ends. The CDR3 loop is CASSITGGRGDTQYF. CDR3 DNA: TGCGCCAGCAGCATCACAGGGGGGAGGGGAGATACGCAGTATTTT. Based on the CDR3 plus reference TRBV5-1 and TRBJ2-3, the full variable domain is KAGVTQTPRYLIKTRGQQVTLSCSPISGHRSVSWYQQTPGQGLQFLFEYFSETQRNKGNFPGRFSGRQFSNSRSEMNVSTLELGDSALYLCASSITGGRGDTQYFGPGTRLTVL.

The chain couples TRBV3-1 (or the pseudogene TRBV3-2) to TRBJ2-7; the match to TRBD1 covers 10 bases. Germline CDR1 reads LGHDT; CDR2 reads YNNKEL (reference sequence). V dropped 1 base and J dropped 4; count of bases not matched to a gene: 4. CDR3 length: 15 residues. The CDR3 coding sequence is TGTGCCAGCAGCCAAGCGACAGGGGGCATTTACGAGCAGTACTTC. Its protein is CASSQATGGIYEQYF.

V gene TRBV30 combines with J gene TRBJ2-6, with 7 bases aligning to TRBD1. Germline loops: CDR1 GTSNPN, CDR2 SVGIG (reference sequence). This CDR3 region has 22 residues. V lost 1 base and J lost 0; bases outside the gene matches: 21. The CDR3 sequence: CAWSGRRLNPTGAHSGANVLTF. The CDR3 nucleotides are TGTGCCTGGAGTGGCCGAAGACTAAATCCCACAGGGGCCCACTCTGGGGCCAACGTCCTGACTTTC. Full variable domain (remainder filled in from reference TRBV30 and TRBJ2-6): SQTIHQWPATLVQPVGSPLSLECTVEGTSNPNLYWYRQAAGRGLQLLFYSVGIGQISSEVPQNLSASRPQDRQFILSSKKLLLSDSGFYLCAWSGRRLNPTGAHSGANVLTFGAGSRLTVL.

J is TRBJ1-2 and V is TRBV19; 7 bases agree with TRBD1. The germline gives CDR1 LNHDA, CDR2 SQIVND (reference sequence). V was clipped by 7 bases and J by 2 bases; unmatched bases: 16. The CDR3 totals 17 residues. This chain's CDR3 is CASTDPRDSWANYGYTF. The CDR3 bases are TGTGCCAGTACGGACCCGAGGGACAGTTGGGCAAACTATGGCTACACCTTC.

The chain recombines TRBV19 with TRBJ1-2; no clear D. CDR3 length equals 15 residues. V lost 5 bases and J lost 5, with 18 bases in between. CDR1 is LNHDA, CDR2 SQIVND, per germline (reference sequence). The CDR3 DNA is TGTGCCAGTAGTCCATCGGAGTTCGGGAGATATGGCTACACCTTC. It codes for CASSPSEFGRYGYTF.

The chain couples TRBV5-8 to TRBJ1-2; D is uncertain. CDR3 length equals 13 residues. Germline CDR1 reads SGHTS; CDR2 reads YDEGEE. The V end was cut by 4 bases, the J end by 12 bases, with 19 bases between. The CDR3 DNA follows: TGTGCCAGCAGCCCGCGACTGGATCGGCGGAACACCTTC. Its protein product is CASSPRLDRRNTF.

The chain links TRBV7-2 to TRBJ1-1; the D is unclear. The CDR3 is made up of 13 amino acids. Trimming left V 5 bases short and J 8 bases short, with 15 bases between. The V gene's germline CDR1 is SGHTA and CDR2 FQGNSA. The DNA of the CDR3 is TGTGCCAGCAGCCCGGACTCAATTGGGGAAGCTTTCTTT. Translated: CASSPDSIGEAFF.

The chain uses TRBV28 and TRBJ1-6; D unclear. In germline, CDR1 is MDHEN, CDR2 SYDVKM. The CDR3 totals 15 residues. Trimming took off 5 bases at V and 6 bases at J, with 14 bases between the two ends. DNA of the CDR3: TGTGCCAGCAGTGTCCGGGATATCTCTAATTCACCCCTCCACTTT. This translates into CASSVRDISNSPLHF.

This clone was seen a single time. V and J are TRBV3-1 (or the pseudogene TRBV3-2) and TRBJ1-3; D is possibly TRBD1 (6 bases). Germline CDR1 LGHDT, CDR2 YNNKEL (reference sequence). With 3 bases removed from V and 4 bases from J, the gap between germline ends came to 7 bases. CDR3 size: 13 residues. CDR3 nucleotides: TGTGCCAGCAGCCAGGGGACAGGAAACACCATATATTTT. Translated, it gives CASSQGTGNTIYF.

This clone was seen once. The J gene is TRBJ1-2, the V gene TRBV4-1, with D unresolved. Germline values: CDR1 MGHRA, CDR2 YSYEKL. The germline V and J ends were trimmed by 1 base and 2 bases, with 8 bases remaining between them. The CDR3 spans 14 residues. The CDR3 region is CASSQVTENYGYTF. The DNA for the CDR3 is TGCGCCAGCAGCCAAGTCACAGAAAACTATGGCTACACCTTC.

The chain joins TRBV23-1 to TRBJ1-2, with D possibly being TRBD1 (5 bases). TRBV23-1 is an open reading frame whose function is uncertain. This CDR3 has 14 residues. V gave up 4 bases and J gave up 6 bases, with 15 bases separating them. Here the CDR3 DNA reads TGCGCCAGCAGTCCGATCCGGGGGGGGGATGGCTACACCTTC. It is translated as CASSPIRGGDGYTF.

Details on this clone: Within the sample, other DNA sequences also encode this same CDR3. The chain has TRBV5-1 and TRBJ1-5, with 11 bases identical to TRBD1. The CDR3 loop spans 15 amino acids. The germline gives CDR1 SGHRS, CDR2 YFSETQ. With 4 bases clipped from V and 4 bases from J, the junction kept 4 bases outside the gene matches. In DNA, the CDR3 is TGCGCCAGCAGCCTCGGACAGGGGGCTAATCAGCCCCAGCATTTT. It yields the protein CASSLGQGANQPQHF. Together with reference TRBV5-1 and TRBJ1-5, the CDR3 gives the full variable domain: KAGVTQTPRYLIKTRGQQVTLSCSPISGHRSVSWYQQTPGQGLQFLFEYFSETQRNKGNFPGRFSGRQFSNSRSEMNVSTLELGDSALYLCASSLGQGANQPQHFGDGTRLSIL.

This clone was detected only a few times. The V and J genes are TRBV5-5 and TRBJ1-6, with 7 positions matching TRBD1. The junction had 13 bases not matched to a gene; V was cut back by 1 base and J by 9 bases. This CDR3 has 17 residues. Germline-derived CDR1 and CDR2 are SGHKS and YYEKEE (reference sequence). This chain's CDR3 is CASSLTGEEARGSPLHF. As DNA, the CDR3 is TGTGCCAGCAGCTTGACAGGGGAGGAAGCCCGGGGTTCACCCCTCCACTTT.

This clone was detected once. The chain has TRBV28 and TRBJ1-6; D gene unclear. The CDR3 runs 17 residues. V lost 3 bases and J lost 15, with 27 bases in between. Germline V gene lookup returns CDR1 MDHEN and CDR2 SYDVKM. The CDR3 protein is CASSFNRHLPQFRDLHF. CDR3 in DNA: TGTGCCAGCAGTTTTAATCGTCACCTGCCCCAATTTCGGGACCTCCACTTT.

The gene calls are TRBV6-4 and TRBJ2-7; a weak D match, TRBD2 (7 bases). The V end lost 4 bases, the J end lost 6 bases, and 13 bases lay between the germline ends. The length of the CDR3 is 13 residues. From germline, CDR1 is MRHNA and CDR2 SNTAGT. Written as DNA, the CDR3 is TGTGCCAGCAGTGTTTGGGGGGGCGGCGAGCAGTACTTC. Translating it yields CASSVWGGGEQYF.